This TCR beta chain stems from a study of cytotoxic CD8 clonotypes in ibrutinib-treated CLL. The method was immunoSEQ multiplex PCR; TCRdb's version includes in-frame clones alone and lacks a portion of them. This sample has some 200,000 clones, with 70% found just once. The V and J ends lost 4 bases and 3 bases, in that order; junction bases with no gene match: 2. The CDR3 has 13 amino acids. Germline CDR1 is SGHDT and CDR2 is YYEEEE. This receptor was obtained from a human donor with chronic lymphocytic leukemia. The rearrangement links TRBV5-6 to TRBJ2-7; 9 nucleotides line up with TRBD2. The material sequenced was PBMCs, taken after 12 months of ibrutinib treatment. This CDR3 reads CASSRGGDYEQYF. The CDR3 DNA is TGTGCCAGCAGCCGCGGGGGGGACTACGAGCAGTACTTC.